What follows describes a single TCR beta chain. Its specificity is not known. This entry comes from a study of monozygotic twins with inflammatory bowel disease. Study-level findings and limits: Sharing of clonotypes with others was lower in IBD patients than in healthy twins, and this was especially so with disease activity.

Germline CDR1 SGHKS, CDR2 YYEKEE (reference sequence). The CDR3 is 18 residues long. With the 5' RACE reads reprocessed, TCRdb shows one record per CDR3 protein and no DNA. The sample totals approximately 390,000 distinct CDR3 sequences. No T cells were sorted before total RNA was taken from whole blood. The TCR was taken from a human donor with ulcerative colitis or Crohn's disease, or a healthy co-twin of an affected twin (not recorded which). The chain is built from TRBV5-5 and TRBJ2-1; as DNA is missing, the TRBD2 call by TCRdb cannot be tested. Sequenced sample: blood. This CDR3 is CASRRTSGTPLLYNEQFF.